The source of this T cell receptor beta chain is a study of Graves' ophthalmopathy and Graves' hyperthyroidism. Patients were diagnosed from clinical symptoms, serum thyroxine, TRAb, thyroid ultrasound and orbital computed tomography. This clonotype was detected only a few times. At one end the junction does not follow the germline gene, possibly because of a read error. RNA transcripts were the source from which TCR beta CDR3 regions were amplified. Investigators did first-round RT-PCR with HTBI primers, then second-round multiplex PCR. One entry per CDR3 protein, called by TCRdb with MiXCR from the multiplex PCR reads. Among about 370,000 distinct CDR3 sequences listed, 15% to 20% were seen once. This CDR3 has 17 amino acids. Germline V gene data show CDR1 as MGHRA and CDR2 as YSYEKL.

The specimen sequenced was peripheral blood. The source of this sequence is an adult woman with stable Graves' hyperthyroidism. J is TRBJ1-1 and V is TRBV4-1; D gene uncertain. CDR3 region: CASSPRYPATMNTEACF. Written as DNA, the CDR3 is TGCGCCAGCAGCCCAAGGTATCCCGCAACCATGAACACTGAAGCTTGCTTT.